This T cell receptor beta chain was identified in a study of blood T cell repertoires in COVID-19 (dated by TCRdb to 2020 to 2022). Context from the whole study: Samples from collaborators originated in the United States, Italy and Spain and spanned both the acute and convalescent phases of COVID-19. Where available, HLA class I and class II types were taken from metadata supplied by the sample provider and were not determined by assay-based typing. The repertoires were made available in a free public database intended to serve as a resource for research on the immune response to SARS-CoV-2. The material from the prospective study consisted of cDNA or gDNA derived from T cells, B-cell-depleted T cells, or PBMCs. The sample metadata nearly always contained a de-identified subject ID, COVID-19 status, age in years and sex. Samples were obtained from the ongoing ImmuneRACE study (first 160 participants) and from 1,254 subjects provided by 6 global collaborators. Deeply sampled blood TCRbeta repertoires from subjects exposed to, actively infected with, or recovered from COVID-19 were included in the dataset. General study outcomes and caveats: The amount of clinical and demographic metadata varied by source and participant and was provided uncurated.

The germline V gene (reference sequence) provides CDR1 SEHNR and CDR2 FQNEAQ. V gives up 1 base and J gives up 6 bases, and the segment between their germline ends measures 12 bases. Reading from cysteine to phenylalanine, the CDR3 counts 14 amino acids. Just CDR3 DNA is preserved here, 42 bases in frame from base 1. TCRbeta CDR3 regions were amplified from genomic DNA using the immunoSEQ Assay, a bias-controlled multiplex PCR. The source study handled its data this way. The number of nucleated cells in each sample was estimated by amplification of reference gene primers within the assay. To quantify the absolute abundance of each unique TCRbeta CDR3 rearrangement, sequence reads were collapsed and filtered. For each sample, productive Simpson clonality was calculated as the square root of Simpson's diversity index over productive rearrangements. TCRdb provides this immuneACCESS table in a form limited to in-frame rearrangements. Some clones are lacking; in checked studies, under half of them reflect an unresolved V gene, and why the rest are absent is not known. V and J calls and clone size are as listed in that table; D and trimming were resolved from the DNA. The sample table shows about 160,000 clones, and roughly 86% are seen once. The biggest ten clones account for around 7.7% of the sample.

Note on this clone: This receptor's antigen is unknown. No base quality information exists; no much larger clone differs at one position.

Another Seattle source contributed samples from volunteer blood donors who had recovered from COVID-19. Each collaborating institution followed its own protocols to collect whole blood in K2EDTA tubes. For TCRbeta analysis, collaborators shipped samples in one of three forms: frozen whole blood, isolated PBMCs, or DNA extracted from either of those sample types. The sequence links TRBV7-9 to TRBJ1-2, with no confident D gene call. This TCR derives from a man aged 40-50 years who had recovered from COVID-19. The specimen sequenced was peripheral blood. The CDR3 sequence is CASSLGRSADGYTF. The bases read TGTGCCAGCAGCTTAGGACGGAGTGCTGATGGCTACACCTTC.